This T cell receptor (beta chain) was obtained from a study of T-cell memory formation after mild COVID-19. Whole-study results and caveats: Shrinking CD4+ clones were chiefly CM and EM; CD8+ ones were chiefly EMRA.

Amplification by 5'RACE using constant-segment primers produced TCR alpha and TCR beta cDNA libraries that carried sample barcodes and UMIs. From the 5' RACE reads, TCRdb called clonotypes with MiXCR, one entry per CDR3 protein. The sample comprises around 220,000 distinct CDR3 sequences, around 17% of which are singletons, and 3.5% to 4% rests with the top ten. V lost 5 bases, J lost 9 bases, and 20 bases lay in between. The germline CDR1 and CDR2 sequences are SGDLS and YYNGEE. The CDR3 runs 15 residues. In regard to this clonotype: Its antigen remains unidentified.

V is TRBV9 and J is TRBJ1-4, with D hard to call. Sequenced: PBMCs or a T cell subset sorted from them (not recorded which). The receptor was derived from a man between 18 and 35 years old who had mild COVID-19 (a few samples of this study predate the infection). Cell type and time point are not known. CDR3 residues: CASRNKWGLEKKLFF. In nucleotides, the CDR3 is TGTGCCAGCAGAAATAAGTGGGGTCTCGAGAAAAAACTGTTTTTT.